This T cell receptor beta chain derives from a study of cytomegalovirus exposure and HLA in healthy donors. Study-level findings and limits: Previous analysis showed most TCR beta V segments were productive about 87% or about 30% of the time.

A note on this clone: Its target is unknown.

In the PCR, 60 Vbeta and 13 Jbeta primers were used. The method was immunoSEQ multiplex PCR; TCRdb's version includes in-frame clones alone and lacks a portion of them. The table for this sample gives approximately 140,000 clones. The sequence was collected from a woman aged 45 to 65 in good health and CMV-seronegative. Material: PBMCs.

The CDR3: CAWSTTRKETQYF. The CDR3 DNA sequence: TGTGCCTGGAGTACAACTAGAAAAGAGACCCAGTACTTC. The chain recombines TRBV30 with TRBJ2-5; TRBD2 is a possible D gene (5 bases). V was pared by 2 bases and J by 3 bases, with 10 bases between. In germline, CDR1 is GTSNPN, CDR2 SVGIG (reference sequence). This CDR3 is 13 amino acids long.